Shown below are 13 T cell receptor beta chains from a single sample sequenced in a study of prognosis after radiotherapy for stage I lung cancer. Starting from genomic DNA, TCR beta CDR3 was amplified through two-round multiplex PCR. First-round PCR, the initial amplification, used primers specific to each TRBV and TRBJ gene. MiXCR, run by TCRdb on the multiplex PCR reads, gives a single entry per CDR3 protein. The sample shows around 51,000 distinct CDR3 sequences, less than 35% of them seen only once. The sample in question was PBMCs, obtained before or after stereotactic body radiation therapy (not recorded which). The source is a donor aged 50 or older with non-small cell lung cancer.

This clonotype was seen ten or more times. This rearrangement joins TRBV15 to TRBJ2-2; 7 nucleotides match TRBD1. Germline values: CDR1 LNHNV, CDR2 YYDKDF (reference sequence). The CDR3 has 17 amino acids. Trimming cost V 5 bases and J 0 bases; bases outside gene matches: 9. This chain's CDR3 is CATSLGGQAANTGELFF. The CDR3 DNA reads TGTGCCACCAGCCTGGGCGGACAGGCTGCGAACACCGGGGAGCTGTTTTTT.

This clonotype was counted at least ten times. The chain links TRBV30 to TRBJ1-6; 7 bases align to TRBD1. This CDR3 contains 15 residues. The germline V gene encodes CDR1 GTSNPN and CDR2 SVGIG (reference sequence). After removal of 3 bases from V and 5 bases from J, the junction contained 7 bases not matched to a gene. CDR3 amino acids: CAWRGATGNNSPLHF. CDR3 coding DNA: TGTGCCTGGAGGGGCGCGACAGGGAATAATTCACCCCTCCACTTT.

This clonotype was detected many times. The gene calls are TRBV28 and TRBJ1-5, with 7 nucleotides matching TRBD1. This CDR3 has 13 amino acids. Unmatched junction bases numbered 4, after V lost 8 bases and J lost 3 bases. CDR1 MDHEN and CDR2 SYDVKM come from the germline V gene. The CDR3 here is CASSGTANQPQHF. The DNA of the CDR3 is TGTGCCAGCTCCGGGACAGCCAATCAGCCCCAGCATTTT. Full variable domain (remainder filled in from reference TRBV28 and TRBJ1-5): DVKVTQSSRYLVKRTGEKVFLECVQDMDHENMFWYRQDPGLGLRLIYFSYDVKMKEKGDIPEGYSVSREKKERFSLILESASTNQTSMYLCASSGTANQPQHFGDGTRLSIL.

The chain carries TRBV20-1 and TRBJ2-5, with TRBD2 matching over 7 bases. CDR3 size: 14 residues. Germline values: CDR1 DFQATT, CDR2 SNEGSKA (reference sequence). Losses at the gene ends were 8 bases for V and 5 bases for J; bases not matched to a gene: 14. This chain's CDR3 is CSLSIGLVGETQYF. The DNA for the CDR3 is TGCAGTCTGTCTATTGGACTAGTCGGTGAGACCCAGTACTTC.

This clonotype was detected many times. V is TRBV3-1 and J is TRBJ2-2; possibly TRBD2 for D (6 bases). With 3 bases removed from V and 2 bases from J, the gap between germline ends came to 13 bases. The CDR3 spans 16 residues. The germline V gene has CDR1 LGHDT and CDR2 YNNKEL (reference sequence). CDR3 nucleotide sequence: TGTGCCAGCAGCCATCCCCAGCGGGCCAACACCGGGGAGCTGTTTTTT. Translation gives CASSHPQRANTGELFF.

Comments on this clonotype: A much larger clone lies one base from this, so it may be a read error. The chain recombines TRBV6-2 or TRBV6-3 with TRBJ1-5; 7 nucleotides align to TRBD1. The germline V gene encodes CDR1 MNHEY and CDR2 SVGEGT. The length of the CDR3 is 17 residues. CDR3 in amino acids: CASSLTGAQGSNQHQHF. CDR3 in DNA: TGTGCCAGCAGTCTAACAGGGGCGCAGGGTAGCAATCAGCACCAGCATTTT.

There are many counts of this clonotype. The chain is built from TRBV4-3 and TRBJ2-4; D is unclear. V was pared by 4 bases and J by 0 bases, with 10 bases between. Germline lookup yields CDR1 LGHNA and CDR2 YSLEER. The CDR3 totals 15 residues. The CDR3 here is CASSPRLGAKNIQYF. The CDR3 DNA reads as TGCGCCAGCAGCCCCCGCCTAGGAGCCAAAAACATTCAGTACTTC.

Points on this clonotype: The CDR3 does not end in the conserved phenylalanine or tryptophan, so this is likely a read error. The chain links TRBV9 to TRBJ1-3, with 8 positions matching TRBD1. V dropped 5 bases and J dropped 0; count of bases not matched to a gene: 10. This CDR3 has 17 amino acids. From germline, CDR1 is SGDLS and CDR2 YYNGEE. The chain's CDR3 is CASSRRGTGFSGNTIYS. The CDR3 coding sequence is TGTGCCAGCAGTCGTAGAGGGACAGGTTTCTCTGGAAACACCATATATTCT.

This clonotype has ten or more counts. The rearrangement uses TRBV2 and TRBJ1-6; the D gene is possibly TRBD1 (6 bases). This CDR3 is built from 15 residues. V lost 2 bases to trimming and J lost 10 bases, with 15 bases between them. The germline V gene has CDR1 SNHLY and CDR2 FYNNEI. CDR3 DNA: TGTGCCAGCAGTGAATCGGGGGCCCTCCAATCACCCCTCCACTTT. Its protein is CASSESGALQSPLHF.

For this clonotype: This probably arose from a read error, given a far larger clone one base away. The gene calls are TRBV11-3 and TRBJ2-2, with 13 bases aligning to TRBD2. From germline, CDR1 is SGHNT and CDR2 YENEEA. The CDR3 contains 18 residues. Losses at the gene ends were 6 bases for V and 6 bases for J; bases not matched to a gene: 13. CDR3 DNA sequence: TGTGCCAGCAGTAAGGGGACTAGCGGGATAAGATTCGCCGGGGAGCTGTTTTTT. Encoded protein: CASSKGTSGIRFAGELFF.

Ten or more counts support this clonotype. The chain couples TRBV2 to TRBJ2-7; D is possibly TRBD1 (6 bases). CDR3 size: 14 residues. Germline CDR1 and CDR2: SNHLY and FYNNEI. Trimming pared 3 bases from V and 6 bases from J, leaving 15 bases between. CDR3 sequence: CASSDRQGIGEQYF. For the CDR3, the DNA is TGTGCCAGCAGTGATAGGCAGGGGATCGGCGAGCAGTACTTC. Together with reference TRBV2 and TRBJ2-7, the CDR3 gives the full variable domain: EPEVTQTPSHQVTQMGQEVILRCVPISNHLYFYWYRQILGQKVEFLVSFYNNEISEKSEIFDDQFSVERPDGSNFTLKIRSTKLEDSAMYFCASSDRQGIGEQYFGPGTRLTVT.

There are many counts of this clonotype. V and J are TRBV9 and TRBJ2-2; D gene ambiguous. Looked up from germline, CDR1 is SGDLS and CDR2 is YYNGEE. CDR3 length: 13 amino acids. Trimming left V 2 bases short and J 3 bases short, with 5 bases between. The CDR3 reads CASSVRYTGELFF. The CDR3, as DNA: TGTGCCAGCAGCGTTAGGTACACCGGGGAGCTGTTTTTT. Variable domain in full (rest from reference TRBV9 and TRBJ2-2): DSGVTQTPKHLITATGQRVTLRCSPRSGDLSVYWYQQSLDQGLQFLIQYYNGEERAKGNILERFSAQQFPDLHSELNLSSLELGDSALYFCASSVRYTGELFFGEGSRLTVL.

In this sample, this clonotype turned up many times. The chain combines TRBV7-9 with TRBJ2-7; TRBD2 aligns across 13 bases. The CDR3 consists of 17 residues. Germline trimming cut 5 bases from V and 2 bases from J; bases unmatched to any gene: 9. Germline-derived CDR1 and CDR2 are SEHNR and FQNEAQ (reference sequence). The CDR3: CASSRRTSGRPPYEQYF. In DNA form, the CDR3 reads TGTGCCAGCAGCCGCCGGACTAGCGGGAGACCGCCCTACGAGCAGTACTTC. Full variable domain (rest looked up from reference TRBV7-9 and TRBJ2-7): DTGVSQNPRHKITKRGQNVTFRCDPISEHNRLYWYRQTLGQGPEFLTYFQNEAQLEKSRLLSDRFSAERPKGSFSTLEIQRTEQGDSAMYLCASSRRTSGRPPYEQYFGPGTRLTVT.